This T cell receptor (beta chain) was identified in a study of blood T cell repertoires in COVID-19. Study at large: Italy, Spain and the United States were the sources of the convalescent and acute COVID-19 samples. PBMCs, B-cell-depleted T cells, or T cells were the source of the cDNA or gDNA that made up the material.

J lost 3 bases, V lost 1 base, and 6 bases had no gene match. The CDR3 is 19 amino acids. Per germline, CDR1 LGHDT and CDR2 YNNKEL (reference sequence). As handled by the study authors: Nucleated cell counts were estimated from reference gene primer amplification. TCRdb keeps only in-frame clones here, not all; method: immunoSEQ multiplex PCR. D and trimming come from the DNA, and the V and J calls and clone size come from that table. The sample lists under 60,000 clones; 60% to 80% were seen once. What was sequenced was peripheral blood. The TCR originated in a human donor with active or convalescent COVID-19. The donor label of this sample is uncertain. This chain uses TRBV3-1 (or the pseudogene TRBV3-2) with TRBJ2-1, with TRBD2 matching over 16 bases. The CDR3 nucleotides read TGTGCCAGCAGCCAAGCGGGACTAGCGGGAGGGCCCCTCTACAATGAGCAGTTCTTC. This codes for CASSQAGLAGGPLYNEQFF.